This paragraph reports one TCR beta chain. These data originate in a study of cytomegalovirus exposure and HLA in healthy donors. The protocol was immunoSEQ multiplex PCR, while the TCRdb copy is restricted to in-frame clones and leaves out a portion. The top ten hold more than 2% of the sample, which has about 160,000 clones, 65% to 90% seen once. The CDR3 totals 14 residues. After removal of 1 base from V and 6 bases from J, the junction contained 4 bases not matched to a gene. CDR1 and CDR2 (germline): SEHNR, FQNEAQ (reference sequence). The chain recombines TRBV7-9 with TRBJ1-1, with TRBD1 identical over 8 bases. Sequencing was done on a sample of PBMCs. The TCR was taken from a young woman in good health and CMV-seronegative. CDR3 bases: TGTGCCAGCAGCTTAGAACAGGGGGACGCTGAAGCTTTCTTT. Protein product: CASSLEQGDAEAFF.